This T cell receptor (beta chain) was sequenced in a study of T cells in Graves' hyperthyroidism and ophthalmopathy. On the study more broadly: Peripheral blood collection took place at initial diagnosis, before any treatment. Study results and caveats: Using 13 V-J features, a model discriminated ophthalmopathy from stable hyperthyroidism. Blood also carried most thyroid clonotypes expanded above 0.001.

In this sample, this clonotype turned up many times. Its specificity is not known. More than 8.5 ml of fresh peripheral blood supplied the PBMCs. RNA transcripts served as the template for amplifying TCR beta CDR3 regions. A set of HTBI primers served as the primers for a first-round RT-PCR of the TCR CDR3. From the multiplex PCR reads, TCRdb called clonotypes with MiXCR, one entry per CDR3 protein. The sample holds around 300,000 distinct CDR3 sequences, roughly 15% seen once. Material for sequencing was blood. The sequence was collected from a woman in her forties with Graves' hyperthyroidism.

CDR3 residues: CSVVASRAQSYNEQFF. Written as DNA, the CDR3 is TGCAGCGTTGTGGCGTCGCGTGCCCAGTCTTACAATGAGCAGTTCTTC. This chain links TRBV29-1 with TRBJ2-1; D is unclear. CDR1 and CDR2 (germline): SQVTM, ANQGSEA. The CDR3 runs to 16 residues. With 4 bases removed from V and 4 bases from J, the gap between germline ends came to 20 bases.